This is a list of T cell receptor beta chains from one sample in a study of low-dose radiotherapy and immunotherapy resistance in tumors. MiXCR, run by TCRdb on the reads, gives a single entry per CDR3 protein. The sample carries tens of thousands of distinct CDR3 sequences, roughly 30% recorded once. Sample: PBMCs, taken before treatment. The receptors were gathered from a female donor with ovarian cancer. Each CDR3 is given with its conserved first and last residue. D genes are given only for firm matches. Where a row states a size, it is once, few, many or the class of an expanded clone; other rows omit it.

D: NA; J: TRBJ1-1; V: TRBV5-1; size: few; DNA: TGCGCCAGCAGCTTGGAAGGATTGGGCACTGAAGCTTTCTTT; CDR3: CASSLEGLGTEAFF
D: TRBD1; J: TRBJ2-1; V: TRBV12-3/TRBV12-4; size: many; DNA: TGTGCCAGCAGTTTGTGGGACAGTGCATACAATGAGCAGTTCTTC; CDR3: CASSLWDSAYNEQFF
D: NA; J: TRBJ2-1; V: TRBV27; size: many; DNA: TGTGCCAGCAGTTTTTTACTAGCTTCATACAATGAGCAGTTCTTC; CDR3: CASSFLLASYNEQFF
D: TRBD2; J: TRBJ2-1; V: TRBV28; size: NA; DNA: TGTGCCAGCAACCGACTAGCGGGGGACAATGGGCAGTTCTTC; CDR3: CASNRLAGDNGQFF
D: NA; J: TRBJ1-4; V: TRBV28; size: NA; DNA: TGTGCCAGCAGTTCCCCGGGGGCAAATGAAAAACTGTTTTTT; CDR3: CASSSPGANEKLFF
D: TRBD2; J: TRBJ2-1; V: TRBV20-1; size: NA; DNA: TGCAGTGCTAAGACTAGCTCGCATCCCGATGAGCAGTTCTTC; CDR3: CSAKTSSHPDEQFF
D: NA; J: TRBJ1-5; V: TRBV7-2; size: many; DNA: TGTGCCAGCAGCTTAGCGCTGGACAGAAACCAGCCCCAGCATTTT; CDR3: CASSLALDRNQPQHF
D: TRBD1; J: TRBJ2-7; V: TRBV29-1; size: many; DNA: TGCAGCGCCGCCAATCCCGGGACAGGGCCCTACGAGCAGTACTTC; CDR3: CSAANPGTGPYEQYF
D: NA; J: TRBJ1-2; V: TRBV14; size: many; DNA: TGTGCCAGCAGTCCGGACAGACTCTATGGCTACACCTTC; CDR3: CASSPDRLYGYTF
D: NA; J: TRBJ1-3; V: TRBV7-2; size: NA; DNA: TGTGCCAGCAGCGCGAATCGGGGTGGCAGCGGGGGAAACACCATATATTTT; CDR3: CASSANRGGSGGNTIYF
D: NA; J: TRBJ2-3; V: TRBV5-1; size: many; DNA: TGCGCCAGCAGCTTGGTTTGGGGATCAGATACGCAGTATTTT; CDR3: CASSLVWGSDTQYF
D: NA; J: TRBJ1-3; V: TRBV28; size: few; DNA: TGTGCCAGCAGGCAAGACAGGATCCCTGGGAACACCATATATTTT; CDR3: CASRQDRIPGNTIYF
D: TRBD2; J: TRBJ2-3; V: TRBV6-2/TRBV6-3; size: many; DNA: TGTGCCAGCAGTTTGAGGACTAGCGGGGCCTCACCGGATACGCAGTATTTT; CDR3: CASSLRTSGASPDTQYF
D: NA; J: TRBJ1-6; V: TRBV29-1; size: NA; DNA: TGCAGCGTTGCCCTCGGACAGAACGGGGGGTCACCCCTCCACTTT; CDR3: CSVALGQNGGSPLHF
D: NA; J: TRBJ1-1; V: TRBV27; size: few; DNA: TGTGCCAGCAGTTTATCGGGCTGGAACACTGAAGCTTTCTTT; CDR3: CASSLSGWNTEAFF
D: TRBD2; J: TRBJ2-1; V: TRBV20-1; size: many; DNA: TGCAGTGCTAGAGATTTGTCTAGCGGGCGAGGAGGGCCTGGGGCCAATGAGCAGTTCTTC; CDR3: CSARDLSSGRGGPGANEQFF
D: NA; J: TRBJ1-2; V: TRBV30; size: NA; DNA: TGTGCCTGCAACCCCACCAACTATGGCTACACCTTC; CDR3: CACNPTNYGYTF
D: NA; J: TRBJ1-2; V: TRBV29-1; size: many; DNA: TGCAGCGTTGATGGTTCGGGGGAAATCCTCTATGGCTACACCTTC; CDR3: CSVDGSGEILYGYTF
D: TRBD1; J: TRBJ1-2; V: TRBV20-1; size: many; DNA: TGCAGTGCTAGCGCAGACAGGGGCGACTATGGCTACACCTTC; CDR3: CSASADRGDYGYTF
D: TRBD2; J: TRBJ2-2; V: TRBV4-2; size: many; DNA: TGTGCCAGCAGGCCCACGACTAGCGGGGTAATCGGGGAGCTGTTTTTT; CDR3: CASRPTTSGVIGELFF
D: NA; J: TRBJ1-1; V: TRBV28; size: many; DNA: TGTGCCGTCATGGAGAACACTGAAGCTTTCTTT; CDR3: CAVMENTEAFF
D: NA; J: TRBJ1-6; V: TRBV12-3/TRBV12-4; size: many; DNA: TGTGCCAGCAGGTCAACAGGGAAATGGGACTCACCCCTCCACTTT; CDR3: CASRSTGKWDSPLHF
D: NA; J: TRBJ2-1; V: TRBV5-4; size: NA; DNA: TGTGCCAGCAGCGACCGAGACTATCCCGCGCCCGAGCAGTTCTTC; CDR3: CASSDRDYPAPEQFF
D: NA; J: TRBJ1-2; V: TRBV7-9; size: many; DNA: TGTGCCAGCAGCTTAGGGGCGGTCCGTCTTGAGGGCTACACCTTC; CDR3: CASSLGAVRLEGYTF
D: TRBD2; J: TRBJ2-5; V: TRBV24-1; size: many; DNA: TGTGCCACCGGAACAGGGCCAGCGGGAGGCGGGGAGACCCAGTACTTC; CDR3: CATGTGPAGGGETQYF
D: NA; J: TRBJ1-2; V: TRBV29-1; size: few; DNA: TGCAGCGTTGAAGCGGGGCCGTACTATGGCTACACCTTC; CDR3: CSVEAGPYYGYTF
D: NA; J: TRBJ1-4; V: TRBV28; size: few; DNA: TGTGCCAGCAGCCCCTCTTGGGGGGCCACGGGTTCTAATGAAAAACTGTTTTTT; CDR3: CASSPSWGATGSNEKLFF
D: NA; J: TRBJ1-1; V: TRBV6-2/TRBV6-3; size: NA; DNA: TGTGCCAGCAGTTCCGGGGGGGAGACTGAAGCTTTCTTT; CDR3: CASSSGGETEAFF
D: TRBD2; J: TRBJ2-6; V: TRBV5-1; size: once; DNA: TGCGCCAGCAGGGGACTAGCGGGGGCTGGGGCCAACGTCCTGACTTTC; CDR3: CASRGLAGAGANVLTF
D: NA; J: TRBJ2-2; V: TRBV24-1; size: NA; DNA: TGTGCCACCAGTGGGGGGGGGCCAACCGGGGAGCTGTTTTTT; CDR3: CATSGGGPTGELFF
D: TRBD1; J: TRBJ1-6; V: TRBV12-3/TRBV12-4; size: NA; DNA: TGTGCCAGCAGTCCTTTGGCCGGGACAGATAATTCACCCCTCCACTTT; CDR3: CASSPLAGTDNSPLHF
D: NA; J: TRBJ2-7; V: TRBV24-1; size: many; DNA: TGTGCCACCAGTGATACCTACGAGCAGTACTTC; CDR3: CATSDTYEQYF
D: NA; J: TRBJ1-1; V: TRBV18; size: many; DNA: TGTGCCAGCTCACCTGTAACAGGAGTATTCGGTACTGAAGCTTTCTTT; CDR3: CASSPVTGVFGTEAFF
D: NA; J: TRBJ2-5; V: TRBV30; size: many; DNA: TGTGCCTGGAGTGGACAGTACCAAGAGACCCAGTACTTC; CDR3: CAWSGQYQETQYF
D: NA; J: TRBJ1-2; V: TRBV3-1; size: many; DNA: TGTGCCAGCGCTCCGGGCCGGCTTTCCTATGGCTACACCTTC; CDR3: CASAPGRLSYGYTF